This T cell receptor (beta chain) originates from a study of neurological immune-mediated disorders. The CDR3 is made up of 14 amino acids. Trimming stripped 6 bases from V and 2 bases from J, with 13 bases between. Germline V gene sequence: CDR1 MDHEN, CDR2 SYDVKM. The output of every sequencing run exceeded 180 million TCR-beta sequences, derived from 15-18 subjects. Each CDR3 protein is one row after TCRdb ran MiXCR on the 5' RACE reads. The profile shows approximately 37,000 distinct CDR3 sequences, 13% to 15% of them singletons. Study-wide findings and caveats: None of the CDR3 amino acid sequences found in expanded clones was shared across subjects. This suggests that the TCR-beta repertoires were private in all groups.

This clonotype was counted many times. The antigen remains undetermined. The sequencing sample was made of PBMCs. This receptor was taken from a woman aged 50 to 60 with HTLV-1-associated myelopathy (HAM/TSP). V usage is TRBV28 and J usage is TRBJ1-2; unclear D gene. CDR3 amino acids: CASSRRGRNYGYTF. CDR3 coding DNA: TGTGCCAGCAGCCGTCGGGGTAGGAACTATGGCTACACCTTC.